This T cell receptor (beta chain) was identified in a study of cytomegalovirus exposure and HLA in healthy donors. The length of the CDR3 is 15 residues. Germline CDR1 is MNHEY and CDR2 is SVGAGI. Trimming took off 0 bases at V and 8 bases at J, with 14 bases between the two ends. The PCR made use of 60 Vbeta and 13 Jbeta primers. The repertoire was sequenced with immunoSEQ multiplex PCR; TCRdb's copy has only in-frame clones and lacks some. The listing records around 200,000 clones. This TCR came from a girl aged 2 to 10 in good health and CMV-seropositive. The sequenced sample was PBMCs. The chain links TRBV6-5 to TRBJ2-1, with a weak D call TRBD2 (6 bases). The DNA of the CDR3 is TGTGCCAGCAGTTACTCGAACTTGCGGGATGATGAGCAGTTCTTC. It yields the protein CASSYSNLRDDEQFF.